The rows below give T cell receptor beta chains drawn from one sample of a study of OX40 agonist ivuxolimab in advanced cancers. Here immunoSEQ multiplex PCR was the method, and the copy in TCRdb shows in-frame clones only, minus some. Among tens of thousands of clones, roughly 84% were seen once, and the ten largest hold around 0.78%. The starting material was CD4+ or CD8+ T cells sorted from blood, obtained in a trial of the OX40 agonist ivuxolimab. All receptors come from an adult with an advanced solid tumor such as melanoma, head and neck, liver or kidney cancer. Each CDR3 is given with its conserved first and last residue. The D gene is left open where the match is weak. The size of a clone is reported for some rows only, either as once, few or many, or as a class for expanded clones.

>TRBJ1-1|TRBV7-2|.|once
TGTGCCAGCAGCTTATGGGCATCTGAAGCTTTCTTT
CASSLWASEAFF
>TRBJ2-7|TRBV9|.|.
TGTGCCAGCAGCGTATTCCCCGGGGACTCTTACGAGCAGTACTTC
CASSVFPGDSYEQYF
>TRBJ1-2|TRBV28|.|.
TGTGCCAGCAGGCCCCAGGGGAGGCGAGGGTATGGCTACACCTTC
CASRPQGRRGYGYTF
>TRBJ1-2|TRBV19|TRBD1|.
TGTGCCAGTAGTATGAGACAGGGTGACGGCTACACCTTC
CASSMRQGDGYTF
>TRBJ2-3|TRBV7-3|TRBD2|few
TGTGCCAGCAGCCCTGACCGGGGACTACGCACAGATACGCAGTATTTT
CASSPDRGLRTDTQYF
>TRBJ2-4|TRBV25-1|.|once
TGTGCCAGCAGTGAAAACTCTGACCTGGGGGGCATTCAGTACTTC
CASSENSDLGGIQYF
>TRBJ2-1|TRBV5-8|TRBD2|.
TGTGCCAGCAGAGGGGATAGCGGGAGTACTGAGCAGTTCTTC
CASRGDSGSTEQFF
>TRBJ2-7|TRBV19|TRBD1|.
TGTGCCAGTAGGAGGACAGGCGACTCCTACGAGCAGTACTTC
CASRRTGDSYEQYF
>TRBJ1-5|TRBV5-1|.|.
TGCGCCAGCACCGAGGTCCCGGGCAATCAGCCCCAGCATTTT
CASTEVPGNQPQHF
>TRBJ2-1|TRBV5-8|TRBD2|once
TGTACCAGCAGCTTACTAGCGGGGGGCCGTGGTGAGCAGTTCTTC
CTSSLLAGGRGEQFF
>TRBJ2-1|TRBV7-2|.|.
TGTGCCAGCAGACCTCCGGGCAATGAGCAGTTCTTC
CASRPPGNEQFF
>TRBJ2-2|TRBV5-4|.|.
TGTGCCAGCAGCCCGTCTAGCGGGACAGGAGCCGGGGAGCTGTTTTTT
CASSPSSGTGAGELFF
>TRBJ2-3|TRBV11-2|TRBD1|.
TGTGCCAGCAGCCTCCGACAGGGGGCGAGAGATACGCAGTATTTT
CASSLRQGARDTQYF
>TRBJ1-2|TRBV30|TRBD1|.
TGTGCCTGGAAGCCTACAGGGGGCGCCTATGGCTACACCTTC
CAWKPTGGAYGYTF
>TRBJ1-2|TRBV28|TRBD1|once
TGTGCCAGCAGTTTACATCAGGGGGTGGCTGGCTACACCTTC
CASSLHQGVAGYTF
>TRBJ2-4|TRBV18|TRBD2|.
TGTGCCAGCTCACCCTCCCCTAGCGGGAGGAACATTCAGTACTTC
CASSPSPSGRNIQYF
>TRBJ1-6|TRBV5-4|.|once
TGTGCCAGCAGCTTGACGGCCTCCTATAATTCACCCCTCCACTTT
CASSLTASYNSPLHF
>TRBJ1-5|TRBV25-1|TRBD1|.
TGTGCCAGCAGTGAACCCGGACAGGGGGATCAGCCCCAGCATTTT
CASSEPGQGDQPQHF
>TRBJ2-2|TRBV5-1|.|once
TGCGCCAGCAGCTTGGTTCAGGGCAACACCGGGGAGCTGTTTTTT
CASSLVQGNTGELFF
>TRBJ2-1|TRBV18|TRBD2|.
TGTGCCAGCTCACAATCGAGCGGGGGGTCGGAGCAGTTCTTC
CASSQSSGGSEQFF
>TRBJ1-2|TRBV28|.|.
TGTGCCAGCAGTTCCACCCACTTGTCGGGGCTGAACTATGGCTACACCTTC
CASSSTHLSGLNYGYTF
>TRBJ2-5|TRBV11-2|.|once
TGTGCCAGCAGCTTTCATGCGGGGATACAAGAGACCCAGTACTTC
CASSFHAGIQETQYF
>TRBJ1-3|TRBV9|.|once
TGTGCCAGCAGCGTAGGGCAGGGGATCGCGAACTCTGGAAACACCATATATTTT
CASSVGQGIANSGNTIYF
>TRBJ1-5|TRBV19|.|.
TGTGCCAGTAATGCACAGTTTCAGATTAGATTCAGGTCAAATCAGCCCCAGCATTTT
CASNAQFQIRFRSNQPQHF
>TRBJ1-1|TRBV6-1|TRBD1|.
TGTGCCAGCAGTCTCTCCTGGACAGGGCAAACTGAAGCTTTCTTT
CASSLSWTGQTEAFF
>TRBJ2-7|TRBV7-9|TRBD2|once
TGTGCCAGCAGCTTAGTGGCTAGCGGGAGGGCCTCCTACGAGCAGTACTTC
CASSLVASGRASYEQYF
>TRBJ1-4|TRBV7-2|TRBD1|.
TGTGCCAGCAGCTTAGAGGGACAGTTAGGAGATTGGATCCGGAGAAAACTGTTTTTT
CASSLEGQLGDWIRRKLFF
>TRBJ1-2|TRBV28|.|.
TGTGCCAGCAGACGACAGGACGGCGGCTACACCTTC
CASRRQDGGYTF
>TRBJ2-7|TRBV5-1|TRBD2|.
TGCGCCAGCAGCTTGAGGACTAGCGGATCCTACGAGCAGTACTTC
CASSLRTSGSYEQYF
>TRBJ1-6|TRBV5-6|.|.
TGTGCCAGCAGCTTCCAACAGGGTAGCTCACCCCTCCACTTT
CASSFQQGSSPLHF
>TRBJ2-5|TRBV5-4|.|.
TGTGCCAGCAGCTTGGAGGTTGGGAAAGAGACCCAGTACTTC
CASSLEVGKETQYF
>TRBJ1-1|TRBV19|TRBD1|.
TGTGCCAGTAGTATTCAAACAGGGGTGACTGAAGCTTTCTTT
CASSIQTGVTEAFF
>TRBJ2-3|TRBV11-1|.|.
TGTGCCAGCAGGGCCGGGGGAGCTAGCACAGATACGCAGTATTTT
CASRAGGASTDTQYF
>TRBJ1-3|TRBV28|.|once
TGTGCCAGCAGAGAGCCAAACTCTGGAAACACCATATATTTT
CASREPNSGNTIYF
>TRBJ1-6|TRBV18|TRBD1|.
TGTGCCAGCTCACCCAATTCGGGACAGGCGAATTCACCCCTCCACTTT
CASSPNSGQANSPLHF